These T cell receptor beta chains were read from a single sample in a study of shared clonotypes between healthy human individuals. Method: immunoSEQ multiplex PCR; TCRdb's copy keeps in-frame clones and lacks some. The profile shows a few million clones, just under 95% of them singletons. The sequenced sample consisted of naive CD4+ T cells from PBMCs. Source of these receptors: a man aged 18 to 29 in good health. Some clones in this sample may be carry-over from other donors' samples. Each CDR3 is given with its conserved first and last residue. Each record gives: J gene, D gene, clone size, V gene, CDR3 DNA, CDR3 protein. D genes are given only for firm matches. Clone size is not always given. Where it is, it says once, few, many or a class for expanded clones.

J: TRBJ1-1
D: .
size: .
V: TRBV9
DNA: TGTGCCAGCAGCGAGGGGGGACGGAGAAACACTGAAGCTTTCTTT
CDR3: CASSEGGRRNTEAFF

J: TRBJ2-1
D: TRBD2
size: .
V: TRBV18
DNA: TGTGCCAGCTCGCCAAGGACTAGCGGGGACTACAATGAGCAGTTCTTC
CDR3: CASSPRTSGDYNEQFF

J: TRBJ1-5
D: TRBD1
size: once
V: TRBV6-1
DNA: TGTGCCAGCAGTGAAGACAGGGGTCAGCCCCAGCATTTT
CDR3: CASSEDRGQPQHF

J: TRBJ2-2
D: .
size: .
V: TRBV19
DNA: TGTGCCAGTAGTATAGCGGGAAGCACCGGGGAGCTGTTTTTT
CDR3: CASSIAGSTGELFF

J: TRBJ1-3
D: .
size: .
V: TRBV28
DNA: TGTGCCAGCAGTTTAGCCGGTCCGAGCTCTGGAAACACCATATATTTT
CDR3: CASSLAGPSSGNTIYF

J: TRBJ2-7
D: TRBD2
size: .
V: TRBV11-2
DNA: TGTGCCAGCAGCCTGGGGACTAGCGGGAGGACCTTC
CDR3: CASSLGTSGRTF

J: TRBJ2-1
D: .
size: .
V: TRBV2
DNA: TGTGCCAGCAGTGCCACCTACAATGAGCAGTTCTTC
CDR3: CASSATYNEQFF

J: TRBJ2-3
D: .
size: .
V: TRBV27
DNA: TGTGCCAGCAGATCACCCATCTTCACAGATACGCAGTATTTT
CDR3: CASRSPIFTDTQYF

J: TRBJ2-1
D: TRBD2
size: once
V: TRBV28
DNA: TGTGCCAGCCGAGCGGGACTAGGCTACAATGAGCAGTTCTTC
CDR3: CASRAGLGYNEQFF

J: TRBJ1-6
D: .
size: once
V: TRBV7-3
DNA: TGTGCCAGCAGCCCAAAGGCCCAGGGGAAGGTATTCCATAATTCACCCCTCCACTTT
CDR3: CASSPKAQGKVFHNSPLHF

J: TRBJ2-7
D: .
size: .
V: TRBV10-3
DNA: TGTGCCATCAGTGTGGACAGACCCTCCGAGCAGTACTTC
CDR3: CAISVDRPSEQYF

J: TRBJ2-7
D: TRBD1
size: .
V: TRBV2
DNA: TGTGCCAGCAGTGTTGAACAGGGGCTGCCCTACGAGCAGTACTTC
CDR3: CASSVEQGLPYEQYF

J: TRBJ2-5
D: .
size: .
V: TRBV9
DNA: TGTGCCAGCAGCGTAGGGTCAGCCCGGGAGACCCAGTACTTC
CDR3: CASSVGSARETQYF

J: TRBJ2-7
D: TRBD2
size: once
V: TRBV5-7
DNA: TGTGCCAGCAGCTTGCGGCTAGCGGGAGAGGGGTCCTACGAGCAGTACTTC
CDR3: CASSLRLAGEGSYEQYF

J: TRBJ1-4
D: TRBD1
size: .
V: TRBV28
DNA: TGTGCCAGCAGTCTACAGGGGGCCAGCGAAAAACTGTTTTTT
CDR3: CASSLQGASEKLFF

J: TRBJ2-1
D: TRBD1
size: .
V: TRBV19
DNA: TGTGCCAGCCTGGACAGGACCTACAATGAGCAGTTCTTC
CDR3: CASLDRTYNEQFF

J: TRBJ2-5
D: .
size: .
V: TRBV19
DNA: TGTGCCAGTAACAGAGGTAGAGAGACCCAGTACTTC
CDR3: CASNRGRETQYF

J: TRBJ2-7
D: .
size: .
V: TRBV5-1
DNA: TGCGCCAGCAGCGGGCCTGGGGGGCCCTTATACTTC
CDR3: CASSGPGGPLYF

J: TRBJ2-2
D: .
size: .
V: TRBV27
DNA: TGTGCCAGCAGCTTGGAGGGGGCTCTCACCGGGGAGCTGTTTTTT
CDR3: CASSLEGALTGELFF

J: TRBJ2-4
D: .
size: .
V: TRBV5-1
DNA: TGCGCCAGCAGCTTGGAGGGTGGGTTTTACATTCAGTACTTC
CDR3: CASSLEGGFYIQYF

J: TRBJ2-1
D: TRBD2
size: .
V: TRBV11-2
DNA: TGTGCCAGCAGCTCCTTAGCGGGAGGGTACAATGAGCAGTTCTTC
CDR3: CASSSLAGGYNEQFF

J: TRBJ1-5
D: .
size: .
V: TRBV29-1
DNA: TGCAGCGTTGAAGAGGGTTCGGATCAGCCCCAGCATTTT
CDR3: CSVEEGSDQPQHF

J: TRBJ1-2
D: .
size: .
V: TRBV19
DNA: TGTGCCAGTAGTGGGCTTGGGGGCCCCTATGGCTACACCTTC
CDR3: CASSGLGGPYGYTF

J: TRBJ2-7
D: .
size: .
V: TRBV6-5
DNA: TGTGCCAGCAGTTACGTAGAGGGATTGTACGAGCAGTACTTC
CDR3: CASSYVEGLYEQYF

J: TRBJ2-5
D: .
size: .
V: TRBV15
DNA: TGTGCCACCAGCAGACAGGGCCCCCAAGAGACCCAGTACTTC
CDR3: CATSRQGPQETQYF

J: TRBJ2-4
D: .
size: .
V: TRBV6-6
DNA: TGTGCCAGCAGTTCCACGACAGGACAGAACATTCAGTACTTC
CDR3: CASSSTTGQNIQYF

J: TRBJ1-2
D: TRBD1
size: .
V: TRBV18
DNA: TGTGCCAGCTCACCTCAGCCCTTAGGGGGCCGTTTATCCGGCTACACCTTC
CDR3: CASSPQPLGGRLSGYTF

J: TRBJ2-1
D: TRBD2
size: once
V: TRBV19
DNA: TGTGCCAGTAGTCTCCTCCCCATAGCGGGAGGAACCCACAATGAGCAGTTCTTC
CDR3: CASSLLPIAGGTHNEQFF

J: TRBJ1-1
D: .
size: .
V: TRBV6-6
DNA: TGTGCCAGCAGTTACTCGGGGGAGAACACTGAAGCTTTCTTT
CDR3: CASSYSGENTEAFF

J: TRBJ1-5
D: .
size: .
V: TRBV4-1
DNA: TGCGCCAGCAGCCAAGAGGGGGGCAATCAGCCCCAGCATTTT
CDR3: CASSQEGGNQPQHF

J: TRBJ1-2
D: .
size: .
V: TRBV5-1
DNA: TGCGCCAGCAGCATTGTCACGGGGACCCAGGGCTATGGCTACACCTTC
CDR3: CASSIVTGTQGYGYTF

J: TRBJ2-1
D: .
size: .
V: TRBV5-1
DNA: TGCGCCAGCAGCCCGGGACACCTAGGGAATGAGCAGTTCTTC
CDR3: CASSPGHLGNEQFF

J: TRBJ1-2
D: .
size: .
V: TRBV14
DNA: TGTGCCAGCAGCCAAGGTCCTAACTATGGCTACACCTTC
CDR3: CASSQGPNYGYTF

J: TRBJ2-7
D: .
size: .
V: TRBV7-9
DNA: TGTGCCAGCAGCCACGGCGGGCCAGGAAACTACGAGCAGTACTTC
CDR3: CASSHGGPGNYEQYF

J: TRBJ1-5
D: .
size: .
V: TRBV2
DNA: TGTGCCAGCAGTGATTTAGAGTTCTTCGGGGTAAAGGCCCAGCATTTT
CDR3: CASSDLEFFGVKAQHF

J: TRBJ1-5
D: .
size: .
V: TRBV11-3
DNA: TGTGCCAGCAGCTTTAGAGGCCAGGGTCCAAGCAATCAGCCCCAGCATTTT
CDR3: CASSFRGQGPSNQPQHF

J: TRBJ1-3
D: TRBD1
size: .
V: TRBV18
DNA: TGTGCCAGCTCACCACGGGACAGCTCTGGAAACACCATATATTTT
CDR3: CASSPRDSSGNTIYF

J: TRBJ1-1
D: .
size: .
V: TRBV6-5
DNA: TGTGCCAGCAGTTATAAGAGGGGGGGGTCCACTGAAGCTTTCTTT
CDR3: CASSYKRGGSTEAFF

J: TRBJ2-1
D: TRBD2
size: .
V: TRBV5-1
DNA: TGCGCCAGCAGCTTGGACGGACTAGCCCGTTATGAGCAGTTCTTC
CDR3: CASSLDGLARYEQFF

J: TRBJ2-2
D: .
size: .
V: TRBV19
DNA: TGTGCCAGTAGTATAACCGAGAAGTACACCGGGGAGCTGTTTTTT
CDR3: CASSITEKYTGELFF

J: TRBJ2-5
D: TRBD2
size: .
V: TRBV28
DNA: TGTGCCGCTAAAATGGCGGGAGTCAATCAAGAGACCCAGTACTTC
CDR3: CAAKMAGVNQETQYF

J: TRBJ2-4
D: .
size: .
V: TRBV30
DNA: TGTGCCTGGAGTGTACTGGGGTCCCAAAACATTCAGTACTTC
CDR3: CAWSVLGSQNIQYF

J: TRBJ1-2
D: .
size: .
V: TRBV6-5
DNA: TGTGCCAGCAGTAGGACGGTTTCTAACTATGGCTACACCTTC
CDR3: CASSRTVSNYGYTF

J: TRBJ2-5
D: .
size: .
V: TRBV2
DNA: TGTGCCAGCAGGGCAGACAGTCAAGAGACCCAGTACTTC
CDR3: CASRADSQETQYF

J: TRBJ1-2
D: .
size: .
V: TRBV28
DNA: TGTGCCAGCAGTCCCTGGGGGGCGGATAACTATGGCTACACCTTC
CDR3: CASSPWGADNYGYTF

J: TRBJ1-3
D: .
size: .
V: TRBV5-4
DNA: TGTGCCAGCAGCTCTGATCCCGGCCGGCCGAACCGAAACACCATATATTTT
CDR3: CASSSDPGRPNRNTIYF

J: TRBJ1-2
D: .
size: few
V: TRBV30
DNA: TGTGCCTGGCGTTGGGGGTGGGACTATGGCTACACCTTC
CDR3: CAWRWGWDYGYTF

J: TRBJ2-3
D: .
size: .
V: TRBV29-1
DNA: TGCAGCGTTGGAGGGGTTTTCACAGATACGCAGTATTTT
CDR3: CSVGGVFTDTQYF

J: TRBJ1-2
D: .
size: .
V: TRBV25-1
DNA: TGTGCCAGCAGTGAAAATGGGGCAGGCGGAGGCTATGGCTACACCTTC
CDR3: CASSENGAGGGYGYTF

J: TRBJ2-4
D: .
size: .
V: TRBV5-1
DNA: TGCGCCAGCAGCTCAGGTCGGGCGGCCAAAAACATTCAGTACTTC
CDR3: CASSSGRAAKNIQYF

J: TRBJ2-5
D: .
size: once
V: TRBV28
DNA: TGTGCCAGCAGTTTAAGGGCCCCGGAGACCCAGTACTTC
CDR3: CASSLRAPETQYF